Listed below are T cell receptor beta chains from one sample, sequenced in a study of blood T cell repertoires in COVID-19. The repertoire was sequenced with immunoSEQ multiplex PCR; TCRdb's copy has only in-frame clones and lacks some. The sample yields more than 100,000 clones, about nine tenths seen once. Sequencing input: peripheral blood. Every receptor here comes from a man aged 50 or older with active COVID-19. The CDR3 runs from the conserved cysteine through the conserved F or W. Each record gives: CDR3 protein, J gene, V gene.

CDR3aa: CASSELGLGSQPQHF
j_gene: TRBJ1-5
v_gene: TRBV6-1

CDR3aa: CASRDRGFYGYTF
j_gene: TRBJ1-2
v_gene: TRBV6-5

CDR3aa: CASSQGQQNTEAFF
j_gene: TRBJ1-1
v_gene: TRBV5-1

CDR3aa: CASSWGQGAFDEQYF
j_gene: TRBJ2-7
v_gene: TRBV6-5

CDR3aa: CSASRQDQPQHF
j_gene: TRBJ1-5
v_gene: TRBV20-1

CDR3aa: CASSTLLDNEQFF
j_gene: TRBJ2-1
v_gene: TRBV16

CDR3aa: CAISLRASLGGMNTEAFF
j_gene: TRBJ1-1
v_gene: TRBV10-3

CDR3aa: CASERSGGAFSTTQYF
j_gene: TRBJ2-3
v_gene: TRBV19

CDR3aa: CAWSRGGPSSYNSPLHF
j_gene: TRBJ1-6
v_gene: TRBV30

CDR3aa: CASSLTGDNEKLFF
j_gene: TRBJ1-4
v_gene: TRBV7-9

CDR3aa: CASSRYGTGGYEQYF
j_gene: TRBJ2-7
v_gene: TRBV6-2/TRBV6-3

CDR3aa: CASSYSRGLQPQHF
j_gene: TRBJ1-5
v_gene: TRBV6-6

CDR3aa: CASLGTNPGEQFF
j_gene: TRBJ2-1
v_gene: TRBV12-3/TRBV12-4

CDR3aa: CAWTKGTFGELFF
j_gene: TRBJ2-2
v_gene: TRBV30

CDR3aa: CSVAAGTLTDTQYF
j_gene: TRBJ2-3
v_gene: TRBV29-1

CDR3aa: CASSPFDTGELFF
j_gene: TRBJ2-2
v_gene: TRBV9

CDR3aa: CASSLEGGASEKLFF
j_gene: TRBJ1-4
v_gene: TRBV7-9

CDR3aa: CSASTGAGEDTQYF
j_gene: TRBJ2-3
v_gene: TRBV20-1

CDR3aa: CASRPGLAGGNTGELFF
j_gene: TRBJ2-2
v_gene: TRBV11-2

CDR3aa: CASKAGGTGELFF
j_gene: TRBJ2-2
v_gene: TRBV5-1

CDR3aa: CASSYASGNRGYGYTF
j_gene: TRBJ1-2
v_gene: TRBV6-5

CDR3aa: CASSWDRANEQFF
j_gene: TRBJ2-1
v_gene: TRBV12-3/TRBV12-4

CDR3aa: CASSFQRGVYEQYF
j_gene: TRBJ2-7
v_gene: TRBV6-2/TRBV6-3

CDR3aa: CASSKEHGGRDTEAFF
j_gene: TRBJ1-1
v_gene: TRBV21-1

CDR3aa: CASSAVTGPNTEAFF
j_gene: TRBJ1-1
v_gene: TRBV9

CDR3aa: CAWSETGTYGYTF
j_gene: TRBJ1-2
v_gene: TRBV30

CDR3aa: CASSLTGGPNQPQHF
j_gene: TRBJ1-5
v_gene: TRBV6-5

CDR3aa: CASSWLPGEQYF
j_gene: TRBJ2-7
v_gene: TRBV12-3/TRBV12-4

CDR3aa: CASSQAQGGAYEQYF
j_gene: TRBJ2-7
v_gene: TRBV3-1/TRBV3-2

CDR3aa: CAWSVRRTGYGYTF
j_gene: TRBJ1-2
v_gene: TRBV30

CDR3aa: CASSSSEGLSYNEQFF
j_gene: TRBJ2-1
v_gene: TRBV11-3

CDR3aa: CASSDWTGRENIQYF
j_gene: TRBJ2-4
v_gene: TRBV5-6

CDR3aa: CASSYGPWDRGRETQYF
j_gene: TRBJ2-5
v_gene: TRBV6-2/TRBV6-3

CDR3aa: CASRLERTSTDTQYF
j_gene: TRBJ2-3
v_gene: TRBV5-6

CDR3aa: CASSMLAGGPYEQYF
j_gene: TRBJ2-7
v_gene: TRBV5-1

CDR3aa: CASSLRDSRKLFF
j_gene: TRBJ1-4
v_gene: TRBV4-2

CDR3aa: CASSLRTGAGQPQHF
j_gene: TRBJ1-5
v_gene: TRBV5-5

CDR3aa: CASKTGGSYEQYF
j_gene: TRBJ2-7
v_gene: TRBV2

CDR3aa: CASSPGTITTDTQYF
j_gene: TRBJ2-3
v_gene: TRBV4-1

CDR3aa: CASSLRQASNTGELFF
j_gene: TRBJ2-2
v_gene: TRBV9

CDR3aa: CASSSAGNEQYF
j_gene: TRBJ2-7
v_gene: TRBV6-5